This TCR beta chain was captured by sequencing in a study of blood T cell repertoires in COVID-19. Study context: T cells, B-cell-depleted T cells, or PBMCs provided the cDNA or gDNA that served as material.

Sequencing was performed with immunoSEQ multiplex PCR; in TCRdb, only in-frame clones are kept and a portion is missing. The table lists about 260,000 clones, around 84% of them singletons, with around 5.1% in the top ten. Followed over time, Seattle patients had been enrolled while infection was active. Deletions cut 4 bases from V and 6 bases from J, with 16 bases between. The CDR3 covers 15 residues. CDR1 is SEHNR and CDR2 is FQNEAQ in the germline V gene (reference sequence). This clone was detected only a few times. This clonotype was sampled from an older woman with COVID-19, enrolled during active disease. The sequenced sample consisted of peripheral blood. The rearrangement uses TRBV7-9 and TRBJ1-5; D might be TRBD1 (5 bases). The CDR3 coding sequence is TGTGCCAGCAGCTGGGAAGGGGACGGGAGTCAGCCCCAGCATTTT. Translating it yields CASSWEGDGSQPQHF.